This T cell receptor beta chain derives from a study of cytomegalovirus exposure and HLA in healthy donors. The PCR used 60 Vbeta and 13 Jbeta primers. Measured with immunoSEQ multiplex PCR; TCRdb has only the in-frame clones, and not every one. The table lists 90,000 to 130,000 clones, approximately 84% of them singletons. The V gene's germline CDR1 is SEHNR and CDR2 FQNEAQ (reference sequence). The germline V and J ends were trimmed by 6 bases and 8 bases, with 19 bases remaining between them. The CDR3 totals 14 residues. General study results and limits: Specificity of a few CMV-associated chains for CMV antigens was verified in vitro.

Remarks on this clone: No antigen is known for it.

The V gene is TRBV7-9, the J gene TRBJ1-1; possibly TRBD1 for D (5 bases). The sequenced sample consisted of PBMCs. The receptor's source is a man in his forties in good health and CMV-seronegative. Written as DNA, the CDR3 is TGTGCCAGCAGTCTGTCCCAGGGAACATCCGAAGCTTTCTTT. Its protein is CASSLSQGTSEAFF.